This T cell receptor (beta chain) derives from a study of cytomegalovirus exposure and HLA in healthy donors (dated by TCRdb to the late 2010s). Looking at the study overall: According to an earlier analysis of 450 to 650 of the donors, about 180 million T cells yielded 95 million to 140 million unique TCR beta sequences and around 280 Gb of sequence data. Approximately 310 gigabases of sequencing data and around 88 million unique TCR sequences made up an early release that covered around 640 HLA-typed donors. Among the roughly 400 genotyped donors, 75% to 90% belonged to the genetic ancestry cluster associated with self-reported Caucasian donors. The study aimed to test whether signatures of past pathogen exposure could be identified by cataloging public T cell receptors. The study profiled the T cell repertoires of approximately 700 subjects by immunosequencing and related them to cytomegalovirus serostatus. Besides the first cohort of approximately 670 subjects, a separate validation cohort made up of 120 or so different subjects was used. The study combined high-throughput TCR immunosequencing, statistical association of individual TCRs with disease status, and machine learning to predict cytomegalovirus infection status. A later analysis re-analyzed previously published TCR beta repertoires from 550 to 700 donors and added high-resolution HLA genotyping to study TCR occurrence patterns. The later analysis used no new phenotypic data to find candidate immune exposures, relying instead on TCR beta sequences and their occurrence across donors. In an earlier analysis of several hundred of the donors, high-throughput TCR beta sequencing was used to judge whether each TCR beta V gene segment behaved as functional or pseudogenic. Donor age, sex, ethnicity and CMV serostatus were compiled together with the repertoire data. Genome-wide SNP genotypes for about 60% of the roughly 670 donors were used in a later genetic analysis, which treated that subset as a discovery cohort. Every repertoire in the discovery cohort had been generated on one and the same sequencing platform. HLA typing included class I and class II loci at four-digit resolution. Typing coverage differed by locus: A, B, C, DRB1 and DQB1 were typed in about 620-630 donors, DQA1 in roughly 500, DPA1 in some 610, and DPB1 in just under 490. About five DR-DQ haplotypes were treated as single units for association and clustering because of strong linkage in the cohort. Among some 410 genotyped donors of the cohort, an average of approximately 220,000 unique TCR beta nucleotide sequences was sequenced per donor, of which roughly 17% were non-productive. The investigation overall reported the following: V-gene and J-gene trimming of TCR beta chains was associated with a missense DCLRE1C variant in a later genetic analysis, and the association was replicated in an independent cohort. A further reported finding was that TCR beta sequences accurately predicted the HLA-A and HLA-B alleles for most subjects in the first cohort. In a later analysis, some 18,000 TCR beta sequences were associated with specific HLA alleles at a false discovery rate of 0.05. In a later genetic analysis, fewer N-insertions in productive TCRs were reported among donors in an Asian-associated ancestry cluster than the roughly 700-donor mean. A later analysis found that most CMV-associated TCR beta chains appeared HLA-restricted, with HLA associations seemingly driven largely by CMV exposure. The study listed approximately 160 TCR beta chains as associated with cytomegalovirus. Compared with equally common non-associated chains, HLA-associated TCR beta chains in a later analysis were more clonally expanded and had lower generation probabilities. A few of the identified cytomegalovirus-associated TCR beta chains were confirmed in vitro to be specific for cytomegalovirus antigens. Several of the top co-occurrence clusters appeared to be linked to parvovirus B19, influenza, CMV and Epstein-Barr virus, according to a later analysis. The classifier was reported to diagnose cytomegalovirus status with high specificity and sensitivity in both the original and validation cohorts. Because HLA typing was unavailable for some donors at each locus, only the typed subset was used in association tests. Sequencing depth was assumed to be roughly uniform across donors in the presence/absence analyses, though that assumption may not hold. The authors suggested that the approach could potentially be extended to other disease states and immunological phenotypes. When HLA alleles, especially DR and DQ, strongly co-occurred, TCR associations were difficult to assign to individual alleles. A later analysis found that TCR association rates varied across HLA loci, with DRB1 alleles showing the most associated TCRs and HLA-C alleles the fewest. In an earlier analysis of roughly 500 of the donors, most TCR beta V segments appeared in productive rearrangements about 90% or about 30% of the time, broadly matching IMGT annotations. Correlated functional status among segregating V segments might be attributable to linkage disequilibrium, but an unknown experimental factor could not be ruled out. The earlier analysis of 587 of the donors excluded 15 to 20 rarely observed V segments, including chromosome 9 orphons, because counts were too low. Across donors, most TCR sequences were observed very rarely, whereas some public TCRs were present in many individuals. Immune exposure information for the cohort was limited to CMV serostatus. Because the 87-base-pair reads could not distinguish some IMGT-functional V segments, including TRBV6-2 and TRBV6-3, those segments were excluded. A group of highly shared sequence variants was considered likely to be a technical artifact of the sequencing pipeline. The cohort was sequenced for TCR beta chains only, and without alpha or paired-chain data the features that could be detected were limited.

CDR1 LNHDA and CDR2 SQIVND are derived from the germline V gene (reference sequence). CDR3 length: 15 amino acids, cysteine to phenylalanine. Solely the CDR3 DNA is kept, with 45 bases framed from the first base. V is pruned by 0 bases and J by 6 bases, leaving 3 bases of the junction without a gene match. In total, 630 or so healthy bone marrow donors made up the cohort. At the time of sampling, all cohort members were nominally healthy, though unrecorded immune exposures were likely present. The donor was CMV seropositive and belonged to the group of 250 to 350 seropositive cohort members. A peripheral blood sample was provided by each donor, and peripheral blood mononuclear cells were used for TCR beta sequencing. Genomic DNA extraction from the blood cell samples was performed with the Qiagen DNeasy Blood Extraction Kit. The method was the immunoSEQ multiplex PCR assay. A mixture of 60 forward primers for TCR Vbeta segments and 13 reverse primers for TCR Jbeta segments was used in the multiplex PCR. Amplification of the CDR3 region of rearranged TCR beta genes was performed with a multiplex PCR assay on genomic DNA. On the Illumina HiSeq System, the amplified TCR beta libraries were sequenced as 87-base-pair reads. As for the authors' bioinformatics: Across the 600 to 700 repertoires, a later analysis counted some 81 million unique TCR beta chains, around 11 million of which were shared by at least two donors. Raw reads were error-corrected and collapsed into unique sequences with a nearest-neighbor algorithm that merged closely related sequences to remove PCR and sequencing errors. To assign V, D and J gene segments, CDR3 sequences were aligned to IMGT reference sequences. For a sequence to be retained, at least a six-nucleotide match to both a V gene segment and a J gene segment was required. Rearrangements were called productive when the CDR3 lacked stop codons and stayed in frame with V and J; all others were non-productive. Following IMGT convention, CDR3 was defined as the stretch from the second conserved V-encoded cysteine up to the conserved J-encoded phenylalanine. The earlier analysis of about 560 of the donors excluded any sequence lacking an unambiguous match to a single V gene segment. An earlier analysis of a few hundred of the donors classified V segments as functional when productive rearrangements were above 56.7% and as segregating when the standard deviation between donors was above 5%. To diagnose cytomegalovirus status from the catalog of TCR beta chain sequences, a statistical classification framework was built. A later analysis assigned V and J genes by comparing TCR nucleotide sequences with IMGT/GENE-DB human TR gene sequences. The TCRdist pipeline was used in a later analysis to assign CDR3 sequences and most-parsimonious VDJ recombination scenarios. A later analysis defined each TCR beta chain by its CDR3 amino acid sequence plus V-gene family, and excluded reads lacking a unique V-gene family. As a way to deal with suspected cross-contamination and a sequencing artifact, a later analysis dropped nearly 600 nucleotide sequences that were highly shared and had low generation probability. In a later analysis, a clonal expansion index for each public chain was calculated from normalized within-repertoire ranks of inferred template counts. In a later analysis, generation probabilities were computed with a VDJ recombination model fitted to out-of-frame rearrangements, and the resulting probabilities were checked against IGoR. A later analysis scored TCR-TCR, TCR-HLA and TCR-CMV co-occurrence with hypergeometric tests, applying a repertoire-size bias correction to TCR pairs. To estimate false discovery rates, a later analysis permuted the HLA or CMV assignments 20 times. A later analysis grouped co-occurring TCRs with DBSCAN, adding TCRdist sequence similarity when clustering within HLA-allele-positive subsets. Co-occurrence clustering excluded repertoires with fewer than 30,000 or more than 120,000 public chains, plus five with anomalous nucleotide sharing. TCRdb took this table from immuneACCESS and kept in-frame rearrangements with V and J called. Such tables lack part of the clones; where checked against another copy, unresolved V genes explain under half of the gap, and the rest is unexplained. The D gene and trimming were derived from the DNA, and the V and J assignments and clone size from that table. This sample lists under 200,000 clones; approximately 82% were detected once. Of the sample, 7.5% to 9% is held by the ten largest clones.

A note on this clone: Its antigen is not yet known. No quality values exist for individual bases; no much larger clone is one base distant.

Recombination joined TRBV19 with TRBJ2-2, and TRBD1 matches 8 of the central bases. The source material was PBMCs. The sequence was collected from a male donor in good health and CMV-seropositive. The CDR3 reads as follows: CASSIDDRGPGELFF. The nucleotide sequence reads as follows: TGTGCCAGTAGTATAGATGACAGGGGTCCCGGGGAGCTGTTTTTT. This CDR3, with the reference TRBV19 and TRBJ2-2 proteins standing in past its ends, gives the full variable domain DGGITQSPKYLFRKEGQNVTLSCEQNLNHDAMYWYRQDPGQGLRLIYYSQIVNDFQKGDIAEGYSVSREKKESFPLTVTSAQKNPTAFYLCASSIDDRGPGELFFGEGSRLTVL.